One and the same sample provided the 31 T cell receptor beta chains below, sequenced in a study of cytomegalovirus exposure and HLA in healthy donors. Profiled with immunoSEQ multiplex PCR; TCRdb holds only in-frame clones, not every one. The table lists 260,000 or so clones, roughly 90% of them singletons. Sequencing was performed on PBMCs. The receptors were sampled from a woman aged 18-35 years in good health and CMV-seronegative.

V gene TRBV6-8 combines with J gene TRBJ2-1; 8 bases agree with TRBD2. The CDR3 sequence is 14 residues long. V shed 5 bases and J 3 bases; nucleotides not matched to a gene: 3. In germline, CDR1 is MNHGY, CDR2 SAAAGT. The CDR3 DNA follows: TGTGCCAGCAGTGAGCGGGAGATCTACAATGAGCAGTTCTTC. Encoded protein: CASSEREIYNEQFF.

The DNA for the CDR3 is TGTGCCACATATCGGGAGAGCTCCTACAATGAGCAGTTCTTC. It is translated as CATYRESSYNEQFF. The chain has TRBV6-6 and TRBJ2-1; perhaps TRBD2 as D (6 bases). CDR3 length: 14 residues. CDR1 is MNHNY, CDR2 SVGAGI, per germline (reference sequence). V was pared by 10 bases and J by 0 bases, with 13 bases between.

This chain links TRBV27 with TRBJ1-1; 7 nucleotides agree with TRBD1. Germline trimming cut 6 bases from V and 6 bases from J; bases unmatched to any gene: 7. This CDR3 comprises 13 residues. Germline V gene sequence: CDR1 MNHEY, CDR2 SMNVEV (reference sequence). CDR3 sequence reads: CASRSDRDPEAFF. The CDR3 nucleotides read TGTGCCAGCAGGTCTGACAGGGATCCTGAAGCTTTCTTT.

The rearrangement uses TRBV10-3 and TRBJ1-5; 7 bases align to TRBD1. The germline CDR1 and CDR2 sequences are ENHRY and SYGVKD. The CDR3 contains 17 residues. Trimming at V came to 2 bases and at J to 6 bases, leaving 13 bases not matched to a gene. Here the CDR3 reads CAISEPKTGDIFQPQHF. CDR3 bases: TGTGCCATCAGTGAGCCGAAAACAGGGGACATTTTTCAGCCCCAGCATTTT.

The J gene is TRBJ1-6, the V gene TRBV6-1, with 9 bases matching TRBD1. The CDR3 runs to 14 residues. The junction had 7 bases not matched to a gene; V was cut back by 6 bases and J by 10 bases. From germline, CDR1 is MNHNS and CDR2 SASEGT. The CDR3 region is CASRDRGGRSPLHF. CDR3 sequence (DNA): TGTGCCAGCAGGGACAGGGGAGGCAGATCACCCCTCCACTTT.

The chain recombines TRBV18 with TRBJ1-4; D is undetermined. The CDR3 is 12 residues long. Trimming pared 3 bases from V and 8 bases from J, leaving 7 bases between. Germline lookup yields CDR1 KGHSH and CDR2 LQKENI. CDR3 nucleotide sequence: TGTGCCAGCTCACCTGAGAGGGAAAAACTGTTTTTT. As protein: CASSPEREKLFF.

The rearrangement links TRBV6-1 to TRBJ1-1; D is ambiguous. V was pared by 3 bases and J by 11 bases, with 13 bases between. Germline V lookup: CDR1 MNHNS, CDR2 SASEGT. The CDR3 has 12 amino acids. CDR3 region: CASSEAESRAFF. The CDR3 DNA sequence: TGTGCCAGCAGTGAGGCGGAGAGTCGGGCTTTCTTT.

The chain joins TRBV29-1 to TRBJ2-5; D not resolved. Germline CDR1 SQVTM, CDR2 ANQGSEA. The CDR3 is made up of 12 amino acids. Trimming left V 4 bases short and J 0 bases short, with 6 bases between. CDR3 amino acids: CSVGAHQETQYF. CDR3 nucleotides: TGCAGCGTTGGCGCGCACCAAGAGACCCAGTACTTC. Full variable domain (rest looked up from reference TRBV29-1 and TRBJ2-5): SAVISQKPSRDICQRGTSLTIQCQVDSQVTMMFWYRQQPGQSLTLIATANQGSEATYESGFVIDKFPISRPNLTFSTLTVSNMSPEDSSIYLCSVGAHQETQYFGPGTRLLVL.

This clone was counted a few times. This sequence joins TRBV18 and TRBJ2-7; D is unresolved. Germline V lookup: CDR1 KGHSH, CDR2 LQKENI. V gave up 5 bases and J gave up 3 bases, with 17 bases separating them. The CDR3 runs 15 residues. CDR3 protein: CASSSTVETGYEQYF. DNA of the CDR3: TGTGCCAGCTCATCCACCGTGGAGACGGGCTACGAGCAGTACTTC.

The CDR3 loop reads CASRTGTGDYNEQFF. The CDR3 bases are TGTGCCAGCAGGACCGGGACAGGGGATTACAATGAGCAGTTCTTC. The J gene is TRBJ2-1, the V gene TRBV28, with 10 positions matching TRBD1. The CDR3 is made up of 15 amino acids. Germline V lookup: CDR1 MDHEN, CDR2 SYDVKM. Losses at the gene ends were 6 bases for V and 4 bases for J; bases not matched to a gene: 6.

The CDR3 loop is CASSPGRPTYNEQFF. CDR3 coding DNA: TGCGCCAGCAGCCCCGGGAGACCCACCTACAATGAGCAGTTCTTC. The J gene is TRBJ2-1, the V gene TRBV5-1; D possibly corresponds to TRBD2 (6 bases). The CDR3 sequence is 15 residues long. Trimming stripped 4 bases from V and 2 bases from J, with 13 bases between. In germline, CDR1 is SGHRS, CDR2 YFSETQ. Together with reference TRBV5-1 and TRBJ2-1, the CDR3 gives the full variable domain: KAGVTQTPRYLIKTRGQQVTLSCSPISGHRSVSWYQQTPGQGLQFLFEYFSETQRNKGNFPGRFSGRQFSNSRSEMNVSTLELGDSALYLCASSPGRPTYNEQFFGPGTRLTVL.

The rearrangement links TRBV5-6 to TRBJ2-7, with TRBD2 matching 8 bases. This CDR3 is built from 14 residues. Germline assignment: CDR1 SGHDT and CDR2 YYEEEE. The J segment lost 2 bases and the V segment lost 4 bases, leaving 5 bases of the junction unmatched. DNA for the CDR3: TGTGCCAGCAGCCCGGGGGGGGGAGCCTACGAGCAGTACTTC. Translation: CASSPGGGAYEQYF.

The chain links TRBV25-1 to TRBJ1-2, with 8 bases fitting TRBD1. CDR3 size: 12 residues. Germline V gives CDR1 MGHDK, CDR2 SYGVNS. The V segment lost 4 bases and the J segment 8 bases; nucleotides outside the gene matches: 3. CDR3 amino acids: CASSGRGLGYTF. In DNA form, the CDR3 reads TGTGCCAGCAGTGGCAGGGGGCTGGGCTACACCTTC.

DNA of the CDR3: TGTGCCACCAGCAGAGGCGAGGGCTACGAGCAGTACTTC. Protein product: CATSRGEGYEQYF. The rearrangement uses TRBV15 and TRBJ2-7; D possibly corresponds to TRBD2 (5 bases). Germline CDR1 and CDR2: LNHNV and YYDKDF (reference sequence). This CDR3 has 13 amino acids. V shed 1 base and J shed 3 bases, with 7 bases lying between them.

The chain joins TRBV5-1 to TRBJ1-2; tentative D call: TRBD1 (6 bases). The CDR3 is made up of 15 amino acids. The V end lost 1 base, the J end lost 5 bases, and 15 bases lay between the germline ends. From germline, CDR1 is SGHRS and CDR2 YFSETQ. The CDR3 spells CASSLYLGHVYGYTF. CDR3 coding DNA: TGCGCCAGCAGCTTGTATTTGGGACATGTTTATGGCTACACCTTC.

The chain has TRBV5-5 and TRBJ1-1; 7 nucleotides match TRBD1. This CDR3 has 13 amino acids. The ends lost 4 bases at V and 7 bases at J; junction bases unmatched: 7. Germline values: CDR1 SGHKS, CDR2 YYEKEE (reference sequence). The CDR3 nucleotides read TGTGCCAGCAGCCTCGACAGGGTGATTGAAGCTTTCTTT. Protein product: CASSLDRVIEAFF.

V gene TRBV7-3 combines with J gene TRBJ2-2; no firm D call. Trimming removed 10 bases from V and 0 bases from J, with 9 bases in between. The germline V gene encodes CDR1 SGHTA and CDR2 FQGTGA. There are 13 residues in the CDR3. CDR3 nucleotide sequence: TGTGCCACCTCCGTTTCGAACACCGGGGAGCTGTTTTTT. This sequence encodes CATSVSNTGELFF.

The V and J genes are TRBV4-1 and TRBJ2-1; D is perhaps TRBD2 (6 bases). The CDR3 consists of 13 residues. The germline V gene has CDR1 MGHRA and CDR2 YSYEKL. Trimming removed 4 bases at V and 9 bases at J, with 13 bases between. The CDR3 nucleotides are TGCGCCAGCAGCCGTACCGGGACTTCTGAGCAGTTCTTC. Translated, it gives CASSRTGTSEQFF.

The chain links TRBV5-8 to TRBJ1-5; D is undetermined. This CDR3 contains 14 residues. Trimming left V 0 bases short and J 3 bases short, with 7 bases between. Germline V gene sequence: CDR1 SGHTS, CDR2 YDEGEE. CDR3: CASSLGQYNQPQHF. DNA for the CDR3: TGTGCCAGCAGCTTGGGCCAGTACAATCAGCCCCAGCATTTT.

This clone occurred once. The genes are TRBV7-6 and TRBJ1-4; possibly TRBD1 for D (5 bases). This CDR3 region has 12 residues. Germline lookup yields CDR1 SGHVS and CDR2 FNYEAQ. Trimming removed 5 bases from V and 7 bases from J, with 8 bases in between. The CDR3 sequence is CASSPGGEKLFF. The CDR3 region has the DNA TGTGCCAGCAGCCCCGGGGGTGAAAAACTGTTTTTT.

This chain connects TRBV19 to TRBJ2-3; D might be TRBD1 (5 bases). V was cut by 8 bases and J by 2 bases, with 14 bases left in between. The CDR3 sequence is 14 residues long. In germline, CDR1 is LNHDA, CDR2 SQIVND (reference sequence). The CDR3 DNA reads as TGTGCCAGTGTTGACAGACGAAACACAGATACGCAGTATTTT. As protein: CASVDRRNTDTQYF.

Written as DNA, the CDR3 is TGTGCCAGCAGCGAGGGGGACAGGCGAAACTATGGCTACACCTTC. Encoded protein: CASSEGDRRNYGYTF. The chain couples TRBV9 to TRBJ1-2; the match to TRBD1 covers 8 bases. The CDR3 consists of 15 residues. Germline V gene lookup returns CDR1 SGDLS and CDR2 YYNGEE. V gave up 3 bases and J gave up 2 bases; unmatched junction bases: 6.

The chain is built from TRBV5-8 and TRBJ2-5; a weak D match, TRBD1 (5 bases). From germline, CDR1 is SGHTS and CDR2 YDEGEE. The CDR3 spans 14 residues. V was clipped by 4 bases and J by 1 base, with 11 bases between them. The CDR3 DNA follows: TGTGCCAGCAGCCCCCCCAGGGCCCAAGAGACCCAGTACTTC. Translated, it gives CASSPPRAQETQYF. Together with reference TRBV5-8 and TRBJ2-5, the CDR3 gives the full variable domain: EAGVTQSPTHLIKTRGQQATLRCSPISGHTSVYWYQQALGLGLQFLLWYDEGEERNRGNFPPRFSGRQFPNYSSELNVNALELEDSALYLCASSPPRAQETQYFGPGTRLLVL.

The chain joins TRBV29-1 to TRBJ2-7; D is unclear. Between the trimmed V and J ends, which lost 6 bases and 3 bases, there was a span of 15 bases. Germline CDR1 SQVTM, CDR2 ANQGSEA. The CDR3 totals 13 residues. This chain's CDR3 is CSVKTTQRYEQYF. As DNA, the CDR3 is TGCAGCGTCAAAACTACTCAGCGCTACGAGCAGTACTTC.

This sequence joins TRBV28 and TRBJ2-2, with D possibly being TRBD2 (5 bases). Per the germline V gene, CDR1 is MDHEN and CDR2 is SYDVKM. V lost 6 bases and J 1 base, leaving 9 bases between the germline ends. This CDR3 has 14 amino acids. CDR3 sequence reads: CASSLDWNTGELFF. CDR3 coding DNA: TGTGCCAGCAGCTTGGACTGGAACACCGGGGAGCTGTTTTTT.

This clone was observed many times. V usage is TRBV5-1 and J usage is TRBJ1-2, with D unclear. The V gene's germline CDR1 is SGHRS and CDR2 YFSETQ. This CDR3 spans 14 amino acids. V lost 5 bases and J 2 bases, leaving 13 bases between the germline ends. The CDR3 DNA reads as TGCGCCAGCAGGGAGAGCAGCCAGAACTATGGCTACACCTTC. Translating gives CASRESSQNYGYTF.

The rearrangement joins TRBV5-4 to TRBJ2-3; maybe TRBD2 (5 bases). The V gene's germline CDR1 is SGHNT and CDR2 YYREEE (reference sequence). The CDR3 is made up of 14 amino acids. The V end lost 0 bases, the J end lost 7 bases, and 12 bases lay between the germline ends. CDR3 residues: CASSLVRETHTQYF. CDR3 bases: TGTGCCAGCAGCTTGGTTCGGGAAACCCATACGCAGTATTTT.

The rearrangement links TRBV28 to TRBJ2-3, with a tentative D call TRBD1 (6 bases). The CDR3 contains 16 residues. The germline gives CDR1 MDHEN, CDR2 SYDVKM. Trimming removed 0 bases at V and 1 base at J, with 11 bases between. The CDR3 sequence is CASSLWGADGTDTQYF. The CDR3 bases are TGTGCCAGCAGTTTATGGGGGGCAGATGGCACAGATACGCAGTATTTT.

This chain joins TRBV29-1 and TRBJ2-2; perhaps TRBD2 as D (7 bases). Trimming cost V 4 bases and J 5 bases, with 14 bases left between them. This CDR3 is built from 14 residues. Germline lookup yields CDR1 SQVTM and CDR2 ANQGSEA. CDR3 in DNA: TGCAGCGTTGTGGTAGGGAGGGGGACCGGGGAGCTGTTTTTT. Protein product: CSVVVGRGTGELFF.

The CDR3 region is CASSLGTTSAYEQYF. The CDR3 DNA is TGCGCCAGCAGCCTGGGGACAACCTCCGCCTACGAGCAGTACTTC. The chain employs TRBV4-1 and TRBJ2-7, with a possible D match to TRBD1 (6 bases). Germline CDR1 is MGHRA and CDR2 is YSYEKL. CDR3 length: 15 amino acids. Trimming left V 4 bases short and J 2 bases short, with 15 bases between.

This sequence joins TRBV5-4 and TRBJ2-2; D unclear. Trimming removed 3 bases at V and 0 bases at J, with 6 bases between. The CDR3 is 14 amino acids. CDR1 is SGHNT, CDR2 YYREEE, per germline (reference sequence). Here the CDR3 reads CASSSAANTGELFF. In DNA, the CDR3 is TGTGCCAGCAGCTCCGCAGCGAACACCGGGGAGCTGTTTTTT.